This T cell receptor beta chain was recovered during a study of regulatory T cells in long-lasting Graves disease (dated by TCRdb to about 2021). Notes on the research overall: In the newly diagnosed Graves' disease group, patients had been taking antithyroid drugs for less than 3 months. Peripheral blood TCR sequencing and RNA sequencing compared persistent Graves' disease patients with newly diagnosed Graves' disease patients. The study took place in China and was registered as a clinical trial. A total of around 33 samples were covered by TCR sequencing, comprising 13 persistent and some 20 newly diagnosed Graves' disease patients.

General findings and caveats noted by the study authors: Only the TCR beta chain was sequenced and analyzed. The authors acknowledged the small sample size as a limitation that may reduce accuracy. The study examined only peripheral blood because the primary lesion, thyroid tissue, could not be accessed. Lower TCR Shannon entropy and fewer highly expanded clones were observed in persistent Graves' disease patients than in newly diagnosed patients, which suggested clonal expansion. Persistent patients shared more public clonotypes among themselves (over 2,500) than newly diagnosed patients did (over 950).

The library was built by means of multiplex PCR. These reads were obtained on an Illumina HiSeq 4000. CDR3 regions were amplified by Arm-PCR with iRepertoire HTBI primers to construct TCR beta libraries. PCR products were gel purified before sequencing. The paper's data handling went like this. A total of some 60 TRBV and some 13 TRBJ segments were identified across samples and were used for gene usage analysis of CDR3 amino acid clonotypes. Filtered high-quality paired reads were merged into contigs using COPE and FqMerger. Contigs were aligned with BLAST to IMGT TRBV, TRBD and TRBJ reference genes, and CDR3 was defined per IMGT. Any clonotype with a frequency above 0.1% was counted as a highly expanded clone. Shannon entropy was used to measure repertoire diversity, and the Gini coefficient was used to measure V-J evenness. A clonotype was considered public if more than one individual shared it. TCRdb trimmed public reads at Q25 via fastp, called clones via MiXCR and kept in-frame beta chains. Each record represents a unique CDR3 protein, reported with the most common genes and DNA among its rows. Clone size and V and J calls follow TCRdb, not the original study. The table for this sample lists approximately 300,000 distinct CDR3 sequences; 18% of them were counted only once. The top ten constitute about 36% of the sample.

The intended sense of this specimen's time point label: newly diagnosed GD, antithyroid drugs for less than 3 months. RNA was extracted from PBMCs in TRIzol for both TCR sequencing and RNA sequencing. Graves' disease was diagnosed according to American Thyroid Association guidelines. Patients for the study were recruited at an endocrinology department in Xi'an, China. Each patient gave roughly 10 milliliters of peripheral blood, collected in an EDTA anticoagulant tube. Ficoll Paque Plus density gradient separation was used to isolate PBMCs, and no additional T cell sorting was done. An Agilent 2100 Bioanalyzer and agarose gel were used to check RNA quality, while a NanoDrop 2000 measured RNA concentration. This clonotype came up a few times. This clone's antigen is unknown. Base qualities are not at hand, and no much larger clone is one base apart. This clonotype was obtained from a female donor with Graves disease. The sample in question was peripheral blood mononuclear cells (PBMCs), obtained at new diagnosis, from a patient treated with antithyroid drugs.

The DNA sequence is given as TGTGCCTGGAGGACTGGCGGGATCACAGATACGCAGTATTTT. This translates into CAWRTGGITDTQYF. Rearrangement joined TRBV30 to TRBJ2-3; TRBD2 is perhaps the D gene, given 6 matching bases. There are 14 amino acids in the CDR3, from cysteine to phenylalanine inclusive. The read is trimmed to its CDR3 DNA, 42 bases read in frame from base 1. V was cut back by 3 bases and J by 2 bases, leaving a gap of 12 bases between them. CDR1 and CDR2, looked up from the germline V gene (reference sequence), are GTSNPN and SVGIG.